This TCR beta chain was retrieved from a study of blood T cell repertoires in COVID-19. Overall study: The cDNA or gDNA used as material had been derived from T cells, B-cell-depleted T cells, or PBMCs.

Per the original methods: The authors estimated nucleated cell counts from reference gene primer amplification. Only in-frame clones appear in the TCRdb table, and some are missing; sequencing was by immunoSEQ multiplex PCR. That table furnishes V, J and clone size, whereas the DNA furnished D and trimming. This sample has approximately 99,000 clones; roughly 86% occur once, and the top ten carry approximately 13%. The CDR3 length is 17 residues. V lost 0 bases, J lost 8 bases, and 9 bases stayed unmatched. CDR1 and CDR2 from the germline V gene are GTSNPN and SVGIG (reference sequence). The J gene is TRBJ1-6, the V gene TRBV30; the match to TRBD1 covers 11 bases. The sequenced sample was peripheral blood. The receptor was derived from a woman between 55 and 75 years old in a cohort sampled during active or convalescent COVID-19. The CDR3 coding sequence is TGTGCCTGGAGTGTCCCGTCCGGGACAGGGGGTTATTCACCCCTCCACTTT. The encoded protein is CAWSVPSGTGGYSPLHF. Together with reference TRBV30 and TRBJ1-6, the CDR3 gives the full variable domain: SQTIHQWPATLVQPVGSPLSLECTVEGTSNPNLYWYRQAAGRGLQLLFYSVGIGQISSEVPQNLSASRPQDRQFILSSKKLLLSDSGFYLCAWSVPSGTGGYSPLHFGNGTRLTVT.